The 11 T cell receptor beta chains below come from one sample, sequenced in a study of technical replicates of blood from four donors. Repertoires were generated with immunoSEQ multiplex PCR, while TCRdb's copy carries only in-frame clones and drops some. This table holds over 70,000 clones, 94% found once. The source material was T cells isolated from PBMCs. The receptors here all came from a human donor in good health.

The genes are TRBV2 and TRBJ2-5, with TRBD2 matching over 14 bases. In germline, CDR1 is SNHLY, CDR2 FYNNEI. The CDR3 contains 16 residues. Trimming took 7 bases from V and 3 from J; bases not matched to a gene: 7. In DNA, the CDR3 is TGTGCCAGCAATACGAGACTAGCGGGAGGGGAAGAGACCCAGTACTTC. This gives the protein CASNTRLAGGEETQYF.

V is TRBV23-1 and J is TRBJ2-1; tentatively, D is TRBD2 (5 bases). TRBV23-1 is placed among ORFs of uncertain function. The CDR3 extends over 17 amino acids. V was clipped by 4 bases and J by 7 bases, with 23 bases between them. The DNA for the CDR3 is TGCGCCAGCAGTCTGTCCCCCGGAGGAATTCCGGGGAATGAGCAGTTCTTC. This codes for CASSLSPGGIPGNEQFF.

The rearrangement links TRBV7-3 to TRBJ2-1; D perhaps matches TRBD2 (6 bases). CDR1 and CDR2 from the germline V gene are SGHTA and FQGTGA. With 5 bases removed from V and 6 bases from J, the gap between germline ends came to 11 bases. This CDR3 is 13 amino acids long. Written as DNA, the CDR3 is TGTGCCAGCAGCCTGGGACTTTTCAATGAGCAGTTCTTC. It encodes CASSLGLFNEQFF.

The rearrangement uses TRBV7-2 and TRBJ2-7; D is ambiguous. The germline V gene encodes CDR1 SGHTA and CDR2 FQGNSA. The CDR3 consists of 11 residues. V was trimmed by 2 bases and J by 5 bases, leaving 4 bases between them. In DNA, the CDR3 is TGTGCCAGCAGCTTATTCAACGAGCAGTACTTC. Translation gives CASSLFNEQYF.

For the CDR3, the DNA is TGTGCCAGCAGTGAATCGGTAGCGGACAGGGGTTCTTTTGAAGCTTTCTTT. Translating gives CASSESVADRGSFEAFF. V and J are TRBV6-1 and TRBJ1-1, with 9 positions matching TRBD1. The CDR3 totals 17 residues. In germline, CDR1 is MNHNS, CDR2 SASEGT. V shed 2 bases and J 7 bases; nucleotides not matched to a gene: 14.

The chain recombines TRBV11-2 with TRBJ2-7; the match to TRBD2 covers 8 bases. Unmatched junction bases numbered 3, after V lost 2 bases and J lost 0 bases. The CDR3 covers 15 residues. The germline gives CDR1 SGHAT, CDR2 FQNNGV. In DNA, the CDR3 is TGTGCCAGCAGCTTACTAGGGACTAGCTCCTACGAGCAGTACTTC. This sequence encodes CASSLLGTSSYEQYF.

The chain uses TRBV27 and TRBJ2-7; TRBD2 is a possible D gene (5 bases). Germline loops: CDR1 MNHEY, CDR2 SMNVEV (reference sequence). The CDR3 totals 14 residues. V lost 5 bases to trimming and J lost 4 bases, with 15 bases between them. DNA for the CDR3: TGTGCCAGCAGTGTAAATGGTGGGGAGTACGAGCAGTACTTC. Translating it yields CASSVNGGEYEQYF.

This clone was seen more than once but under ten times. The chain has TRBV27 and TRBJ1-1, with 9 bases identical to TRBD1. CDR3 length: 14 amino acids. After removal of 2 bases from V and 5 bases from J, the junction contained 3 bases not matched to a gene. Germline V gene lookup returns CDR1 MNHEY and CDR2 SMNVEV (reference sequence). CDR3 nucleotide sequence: TGTGCCAGCAGTTTAATGGGACAGGGTACTGAAGCTTTCTTT. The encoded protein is CASSLMGQGTEAFF.

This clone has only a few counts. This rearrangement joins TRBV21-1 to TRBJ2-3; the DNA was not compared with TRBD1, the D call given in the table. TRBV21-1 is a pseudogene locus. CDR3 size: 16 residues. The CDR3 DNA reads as TGTGCCAGCAGCAAAACAGGGGGCAAGGGCACAGATACGCAGTATTTT. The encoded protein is CASSKTGGKGTDTQYF.

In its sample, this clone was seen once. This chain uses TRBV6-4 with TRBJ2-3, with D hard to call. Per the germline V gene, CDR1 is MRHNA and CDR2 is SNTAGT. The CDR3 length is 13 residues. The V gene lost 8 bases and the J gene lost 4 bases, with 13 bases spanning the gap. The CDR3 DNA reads TGTGCCAGCGGCGAAATGGGCGCAGATACGCAGTATTTT. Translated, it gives CASGEMGADTQYF.

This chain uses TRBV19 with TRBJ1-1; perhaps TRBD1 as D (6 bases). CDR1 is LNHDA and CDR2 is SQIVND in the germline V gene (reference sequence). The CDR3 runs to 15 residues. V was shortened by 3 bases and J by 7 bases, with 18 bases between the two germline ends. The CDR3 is CASSIKDSLASEAFF. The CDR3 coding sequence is TGTGCCAGTAGTATTAAGGACAGCCTGGCGAGTGAAGCTTTCTTT.